The 8 T cell receptor beta chains below all came from one sample that was sequenced in a study of radiation and T cells in renal cell carcinoma. The data were produced by immunoSEQ multiplex PCR, yet TCRdb's version contains in-frame clones alone and is incomplete. The data show under 35,000 clones, approximately 84% seen once. Noted time point: blood 4 weeks post-SBRT, at nephrectomy. Documented treatment: 15 Gy SBRT to primary tumor, nephrectomy 4 weeks later. The sequences come from blood, collected from a patient whose treatment included radiotherapy and nephrectomy. The receptors originated from a man aged 55 to 70 with renal cell carcinoma.

This chain joins TRBV29-1 and TRBJ2-3, with 11 bases fitting TRBD2. The J segment lost 2 bases and the V segment lost 3 bases, leaving 10 bases of the junction unmatched. CDR3 size: 17 residues. Germline V CDR1 and CDR2: SQVTM, ANQGSEA. CDR3 residues: CSVEKYRTSGYTDTQYF. CDR3 DNA sequence: TGCAGCGTTGAGAAATATCGGACTAGCGGGTACACAGATACGCAGTATTTT.

The count of this clone is one. The chain links TRBV6-5 to TRBJ2-7; D not certain. Germline V lookup: CDR1 MNHEY, CDR2 SVGAGI. This CDR3 is 10 amino acids long. V was clipped by 6 bases and J by 4 bases, with 4 bases between them. The CDR3 region has the DNA TGTGCCAGCAGGGATTACGAGCAGTACTTC. Protein: CASRDYEQYF.

The CDR3 sequence is CASSDETGSLLQYF. CDR3 in DNA: TGTGCCAGCAGTGACGAGACAGGGAGTTTACTCCAGTACTTC. The V and J genes are TRBV6-5 and TRBJ2-5; 7 nucleotides align to TRBD1. V was clipped by 5 bases and J by 10 bases; unmatched bases: 13. CDR1 and CDR2 (germline): MNHEY, SVGAGI. The CDR3 runs 14 residues.

This chain links TRBV19 with TRBJ2-3, with 7 bases fitting TRBD1. Looked up from germline, CDR1 is LNHDA and CDR2 is SQIVND (reference sequence). V shed 0 bases and J 2 bases; nucleotides not matched to a gene: 14. This CDR3 has 19 amino acids. CDR3 loop: CASSIDLETGLWDTDTQYF. The CDR3 DNA reads TGTGCCAGTAGTATAGATCTTGAGACAGGGTTGTGGGACACAGATACGCAGTATTTT.

The genes are TRBV7-2 and TRBJ2-1, with 10 bases identical to TRBD2. Germline lookup yields CDR1 SGHTA and CDR2 FQGNSA. J lost 7 bases, V lost 1 base, and 4 bases had no gene match. CDR3 size: 15 residues. CDR3 residues: CASSLELAGRNEQFF. Written as DNA, the CDR3 is TGTGCCAGCAGCTTAGAACTAGCGGGGCGGAATGAGCAGTTCTTC. The full variable domain, completed using reference TRBV7-2 and TRBJ2-1, is GAGVSQSPSNKVTEKGKDVELRCDPISGHTALYWYRQSLGQGLEFLIYFQGNSAPDKSGLPSDRFSAERTGGSVSTLTIQRTQQEDSAVYLCASSLELAGRNEQFFGPGTRLTVL.

The V call is TRBV6-5, the J call TRBJ1-2; D call uncertain. Trimming left V 2 bases short and J 0 bases short, with 7 bases between. This CDR3 comprises 14 residues. The V gene's germline CDR1 is MNHEY and CDR2 SVGAGI. The chain's CDR3 is CASSYLVANYGYTF. The CDR3 nucleotides read TGTGCCAGCAGTTACCTGGTAGCTAACTATGGCTACACCTTC.

V gene TRBV19 combines with J gene TRBJ1-5; D is unresolved. There are 14 residues in the CDR3. V lost 1 base and J 1 base, leaving 5 bases between the germline ends. Per the germline V gene, CDR1 is LNHDA and CDR2 is SQIVND (reference sequence). The DNA for the CDR3 is TGTGCCAGTAGTATAGGAGGCAGCAATCAGCCCCAGCATTTT. Translation: CASSIGGSNQPQHF.

The J gene is TRBJ2-1, the V gene TRBV2; TRBD1 is a possible D gene (5 bases). CDR1 and CDR2 (germline): SNHLY, FYNNEI. Trimming left V 4 bases short and J 1 base short, with 14 bases between. The CDR3 contains 16 residues. The CDR3 coding sequence is TGTGCCAGCAGTGGTGAAACAGGTTCTTCCTACAATGAGCAGTTCTTC. It is translated as CASSGETGSSYNEQFF.